A selection of T cell receptor beta chains follows, all from one sample in a study of response to subunit inactivated influenza vaccine. One entry per CDR3 protein, called by TCRdb with MiXCR from the RT-PCR reads. The data hold roughly 630,000 distinct CDR3 sequences, with 14% observed a single time. Sequenced material: PBMCs from blood, taken 14 days before vaccination. The receptors stem from a man in his fifties or sixties who received an inactivated influenza vaccine. CDR3s include the opening cysteine and the closing phenylalanine or tryptophan.

v_call | cdr3_aa
TRBV4-1 | CASSQVPTDTYEQYF
TRBV4-2 | CASSQGVGPSTDTQYF
TRBV30 | CAWSVGRPVGAEQFF
TRBV11-2 | CASSLGIGGDTDTQYF
TRBV21-1 | CASSNQGARGNTIYF
TRBV20-1 | CSARDGGGGSYNEQFF
TRBV20-1 | CSARDRRAQYF
TRBV29-1 | CSVLTLGRDGYTF
TRBV5-1 | CASSLVPSGGSYEQYF
TRBV12-3/TRBV12-4 | CASSPGLAGVEQYF
TRBV20-1 | CSATPSDNEQFF
TRBV7-9 | CASSFRELGPEQFF
TRBV6-5 | CASSYSGTGKHYGYTF
TRBV9 | CASSVDGSGSTGELFF
TRBV18 | CASSPPPGNTGELFF
TRBV6-2/TRBV6-3 | CASRQVWGGSYEQYF
TRBV12-3/TRBV12-4 | CASSFRTGGDNGYTF
TRBV28 | CASTRGGFSGANVLTF
TRBV6-2/TRBV6-3 | CASSYPRGLAANTGELFF
TRBV6-1 | CASRSTGYLTGELFF
TRBV7-8 | CASSLAAQGANTGELFF
TRBV20-1 | CSATKLTDTQYF
TRBV3-1 | CASSQDLVFQGEETQYF
TRBV4-1 | CASSPHRSQETQYF
TRBV2 | CASSDHGGTEAFF
TRBV29-1 | CSVEATSPGQVTYEQYF
TRBV7-2 | CASRELAGDNNEQFF
TRBV3-1 | CASSQGGITVRAEAFF
TRBV6-5 | CASSYTGMNTEAFF
TRBV4-3 | CASSQDSGHGELFF
TRBV11-2 | CASSLVGSPWDNEQFF
TRBV10-3 | CASTTATNEKLFF
TRBV5-1 | CASSVSYFYEQYF
TRBV5-1 | CASSTGWEGSDTQYF
TRBV4-2 | CASSQLTGGTDTQYF
TRBV18 | CASDNRGDTGELFF
TRBV20-1 | CSATRSQETQYF
TRBV7-2 | CASRRGQGLITYEQYF
TRBV12-3/TRBV12-4 | CASSPRSPRIGNTIYF
TRBV29-1 | CSVEDCQKVYEQYF
TRBV5-1 | CASSLLSSSQETQYF
TRBV3-1 | CASSQVLGPQETQYF
TRBV28 | CASSPPGQGGTYTQYF
TRBV6-1 | CASSESQGSGRASGNEQFF
TRBV6-5 | CASSSTGRRETQYF
TRBV20-1 | CSARKARWGTEAFF
TRBV29-1 | CSVEEGADPFPNEQFF
TRBV11-2 | CASSASRGLYNEQFF
TRBV4-3 | CASSQDYAQNTGELFF
TRBV4-3 | CASSQDQGANEKLFF
TRBV6-1 | CASRAGSSAGELFF
TRBV4-3 | CASSQGSSGGADTQYF
TRBV10-1 | CASSDRTQDRRQFF